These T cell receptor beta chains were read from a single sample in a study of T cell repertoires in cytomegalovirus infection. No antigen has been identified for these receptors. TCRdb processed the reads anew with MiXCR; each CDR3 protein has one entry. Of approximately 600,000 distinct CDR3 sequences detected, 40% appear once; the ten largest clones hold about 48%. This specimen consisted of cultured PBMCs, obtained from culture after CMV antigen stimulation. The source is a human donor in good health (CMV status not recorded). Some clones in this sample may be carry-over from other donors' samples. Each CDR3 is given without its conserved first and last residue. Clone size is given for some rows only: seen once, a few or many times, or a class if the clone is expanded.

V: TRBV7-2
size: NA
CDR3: ASGREPGTGELF

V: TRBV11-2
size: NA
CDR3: ASSKGYEGLGSYNEQF

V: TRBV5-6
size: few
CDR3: ASRGQGTYNEQF

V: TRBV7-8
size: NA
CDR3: ASSPEDRVESYEQY

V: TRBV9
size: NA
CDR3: ASSAGVGNEQF

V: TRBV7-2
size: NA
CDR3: ASSLSTSVGGEQF

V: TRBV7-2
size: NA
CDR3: ASSRTLAKNIQY

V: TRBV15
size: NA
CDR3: ATSRDPGGAATEAF

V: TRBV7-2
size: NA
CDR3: ASSLRGVWNSPLH

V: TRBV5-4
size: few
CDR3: ASSFEGRGNTEAF

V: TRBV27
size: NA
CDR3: ASSPTNTARGGYT

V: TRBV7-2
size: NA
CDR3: ASSPGGGGSGANVLT

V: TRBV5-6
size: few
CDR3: ASSLQRRSPYTPLH

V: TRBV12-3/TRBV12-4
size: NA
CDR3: ASTPLAGGPEQY

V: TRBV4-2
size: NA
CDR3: ASSRLMETGVNTEAF

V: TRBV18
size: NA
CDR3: ASSPPDWYSNQPQH

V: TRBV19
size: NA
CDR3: ASSGGRGRDTGELF

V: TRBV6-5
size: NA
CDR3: ASRRGRHNEQF

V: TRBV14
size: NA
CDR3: ASSYMSGEQY

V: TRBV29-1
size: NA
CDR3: SVVVSYEQY

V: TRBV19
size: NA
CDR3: ASSIPPGPQH

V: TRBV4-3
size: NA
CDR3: ASSQDGGDYNEQF

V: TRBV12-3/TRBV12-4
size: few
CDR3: ASSFGAAGGEQY

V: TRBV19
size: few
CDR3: ASSISGYSNQPQH

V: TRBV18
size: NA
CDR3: ASSLGLGPTTDTQY

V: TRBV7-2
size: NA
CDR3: ASSLDGGNTEAF

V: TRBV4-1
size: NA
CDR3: ASSQGIARQPLTSYNEQF

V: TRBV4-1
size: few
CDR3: ASSQDIASGYNEQF

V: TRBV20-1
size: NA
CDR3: SASRGLAGGNEQF

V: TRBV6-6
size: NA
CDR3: ASSRRLAGVSDTQY

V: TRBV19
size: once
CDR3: ASSGRGGGSTDTQY

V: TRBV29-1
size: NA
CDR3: SVEKVLATEAF

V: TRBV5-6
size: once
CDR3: ASSFPSPFSPNEQF

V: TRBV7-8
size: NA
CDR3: ASRNLWAGVKETQY

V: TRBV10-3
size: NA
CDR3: AIRPGLAGPTDTQY

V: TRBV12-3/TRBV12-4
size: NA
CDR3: ASSAEEAPDTQY

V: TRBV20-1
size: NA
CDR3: SARGTRQETQY

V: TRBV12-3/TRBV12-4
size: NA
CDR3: ASSLTGDNEKLF

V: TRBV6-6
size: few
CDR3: ASTPIIGQGNTQY

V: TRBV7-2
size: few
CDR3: ASSLGSSGRQETQY

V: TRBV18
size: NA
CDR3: ASSPVGTGRTDTQY

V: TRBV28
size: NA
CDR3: ASSARWDTQY

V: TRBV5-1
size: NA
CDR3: ASSFGSDRGNTIY

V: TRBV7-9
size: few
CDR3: ASSLVRGTQY

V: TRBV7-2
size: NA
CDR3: ASSFSGVKTQY

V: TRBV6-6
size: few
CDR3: ASSAGTGDQPQH

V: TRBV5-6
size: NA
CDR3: ASSLAGQGDDTGELF

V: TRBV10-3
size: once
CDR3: AIRDLVGRYNEQF

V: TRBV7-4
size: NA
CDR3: ASSPGSDEQF